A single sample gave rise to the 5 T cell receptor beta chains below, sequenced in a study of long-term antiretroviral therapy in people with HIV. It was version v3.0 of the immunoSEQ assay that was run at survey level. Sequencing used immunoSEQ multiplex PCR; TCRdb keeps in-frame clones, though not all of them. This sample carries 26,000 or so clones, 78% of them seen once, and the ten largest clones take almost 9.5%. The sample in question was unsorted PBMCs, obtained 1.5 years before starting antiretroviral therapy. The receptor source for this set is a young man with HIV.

CDR3 sequence: CSVPGATGELFF. CDR3 coding DNA: TGCAGCGTCCCGGGAGCTACCGGGGAGCTGTTTTTT. This chain uses TRBV29-1 with TRBJ2-2; maybe TRBD2 (6 bases). Trimming pared 6 bases from V and 5 bases from J, leaving 10 bases between. From germline, CDR1 is SQVTM and CDR2 ANQGSEA. This CDR3 region has 12 residues.

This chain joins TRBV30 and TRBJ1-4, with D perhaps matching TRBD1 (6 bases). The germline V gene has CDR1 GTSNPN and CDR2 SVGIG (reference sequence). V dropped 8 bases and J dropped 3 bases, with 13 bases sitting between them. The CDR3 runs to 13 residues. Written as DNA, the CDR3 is TGTGCCGGTTCGACAGGATCTAATGAAAAACTGTTTTTT. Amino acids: CAGSTGSNEKLFF.

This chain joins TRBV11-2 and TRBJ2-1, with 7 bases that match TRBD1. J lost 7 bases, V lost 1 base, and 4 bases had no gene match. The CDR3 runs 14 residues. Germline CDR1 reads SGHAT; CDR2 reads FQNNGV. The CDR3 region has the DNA TGTGCCAGCAGCTTAGTGGGACAGTGGAATGAGCAGTTCTTC. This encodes CASSLVGQWNEQFF. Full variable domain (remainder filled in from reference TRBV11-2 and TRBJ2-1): EAGVAQSPRYKIIEKRQSVAFWCNPISGHATLYWYQQILGQGPKLLIQFQNNGVVDDSQLPKDRFSAERLKGVDSTLKIQPAKLEDSAVYLCASSLVGQWNEQFFGPGTRLTVL.

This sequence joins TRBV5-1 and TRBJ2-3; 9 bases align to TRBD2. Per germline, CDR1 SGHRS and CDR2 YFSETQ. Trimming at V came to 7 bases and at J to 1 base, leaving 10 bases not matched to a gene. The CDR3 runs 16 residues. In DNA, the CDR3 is TGCGCCAGCCGCCCCGATTCTAGCGGGGGCACAGATACGCAGTATTTT. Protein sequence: CASRPDSSGGTDTQYF. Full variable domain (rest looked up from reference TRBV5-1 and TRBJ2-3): KAGVTQTPRYLIKTRGQQVTLSCSPISGHRSVSWYQQTPGQGLQFLFEYFSETQRNKGNFPGRFSGRQFSNSRSEMNVSTLELGDSALYLCASRPDSSGGTDTQYFGPGTRLTVL.

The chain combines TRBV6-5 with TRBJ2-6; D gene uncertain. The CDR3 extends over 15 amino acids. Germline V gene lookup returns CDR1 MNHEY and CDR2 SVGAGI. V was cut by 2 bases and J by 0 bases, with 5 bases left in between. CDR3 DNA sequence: TGTGCCAGCAGTTACATTTCCTCTGGGGCCAACGTCCTGACTTTC. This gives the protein CASSYISSGANVLTF.